Sequencing of this T cell receptor beta chain was carried out in a study of T cells after posttransplantation cyclophosphamide. The CDR3 is 13 amino acids. Germline V gene lookup returns CDR1 MNHEY and CDR2 SMNVEV (reference sequence). V lost 3 bases and J lost 2, with 7 bases in between. Cells defined as naive were viable CD3+CD4+ or CD3+CD8+ and CCR7+CD45RA+CD45RO-CD95-CD27+CD28+. TCRdb's copy holds only in-frame clones and misses some; the assay was immunoSEQ multiplex PCR. This sample has about 31,000 clones, with around 90% found just once. V is TRBV27 and J is TRBJ1-2; the D is unclear. The material sequenced was naive CD4+ T cells sorted from PBMCs. This receptor was taken from a woman in her sixties or seventies in good health, CMV-negative, and a related stem cell transplant donor. In DNA form, the CDR3 reads TGTGCCAGCAGTTTGAGAGAAAACTATGGCTACACCTTC. Translated: CASSLRENYGYTF.